Listed here is a single TCR beta chain. This entry is derived from a study of blood T cell repertoires in COVID-19. The wider study: Sources were T cells, B-cell-depleted T cells, or PBMCs; the material itself was cDNA or gDNA.

The repertoire was sequenced with immunoSEQ multiplex PCR; TCRdb's copy has only in-frame clones and lacks some. Of just over 75,000 clones in the sample, approximately 80% were seen once. CDR1 and CDR2 (germline): MNHEY, SVGAGI. The CDR3 covers 15 residues. V gave up 0 bases and J gave up 0 bases, with 6 bases separating them. The sequencing sample was made of peripheral blood. The clonotype originates from a man in his sixties with active or convalescent COVID-19. The chain combines TRBV6-5 with TRBJ1-5; D gene unclear. The CDR3 reads CASSYSGDSNQPQHF. CDR3 nucleotide sequence: TGTGCCAGCAGTTACTCCGGAGATAGCAATCAGCCCCAGCATTTT.